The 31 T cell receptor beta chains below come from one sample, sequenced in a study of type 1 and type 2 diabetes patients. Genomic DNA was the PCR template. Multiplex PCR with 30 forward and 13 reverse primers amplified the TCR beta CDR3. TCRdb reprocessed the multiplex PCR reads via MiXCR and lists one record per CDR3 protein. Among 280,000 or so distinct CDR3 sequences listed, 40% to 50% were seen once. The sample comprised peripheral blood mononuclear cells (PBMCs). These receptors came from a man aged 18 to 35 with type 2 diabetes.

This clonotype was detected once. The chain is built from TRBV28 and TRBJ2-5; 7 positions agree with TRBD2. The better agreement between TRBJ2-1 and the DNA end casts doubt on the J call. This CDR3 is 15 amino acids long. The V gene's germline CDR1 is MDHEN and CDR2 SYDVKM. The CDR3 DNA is TGTGCCAGCAGTAAGACTAGCCTACGGGAAAATGAGCAGTTCTTC. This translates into CASSKTSLRENEQFF.

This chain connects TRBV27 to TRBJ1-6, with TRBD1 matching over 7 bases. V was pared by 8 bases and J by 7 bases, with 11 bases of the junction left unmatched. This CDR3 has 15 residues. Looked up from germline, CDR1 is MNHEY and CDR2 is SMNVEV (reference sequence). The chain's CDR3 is CASGSSGQLNSPLHF. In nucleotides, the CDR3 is TGTGCCAGCGGTTCATCGGGACAGTTGAATTCACCCCTCCACTTT.

CDR3 nucleotides: TGCGCCAGCAGCCAAGACCCGCAGCAGAGCTATGGCTACACCTTC. This sequence encodes CASSQDPQQSYGYTF. V gene TRBV4-1 combines with J gene TRBJ1-2; the D is unclear. V was clipped by 0 bases and J by 4 bases, with 12 bases between them. Germline V lookup: CDR1 MGHRA, CDR2 YSYEKL. The CDR3 runs to 15 residues.

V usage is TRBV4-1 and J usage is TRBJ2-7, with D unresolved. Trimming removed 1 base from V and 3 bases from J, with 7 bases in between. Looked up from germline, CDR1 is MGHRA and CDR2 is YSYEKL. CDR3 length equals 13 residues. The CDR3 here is CASSQALGYEQYF. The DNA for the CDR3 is TGCGCCAGCAGCCAAGCCCTCGGCTACGAGCAGTACTTC.

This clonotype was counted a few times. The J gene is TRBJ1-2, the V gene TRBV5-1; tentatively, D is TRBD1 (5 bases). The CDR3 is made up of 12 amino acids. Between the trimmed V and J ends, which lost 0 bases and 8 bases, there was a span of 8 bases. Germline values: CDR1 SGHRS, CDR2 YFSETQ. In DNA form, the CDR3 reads TGCGCCAGCAGCTTGGAGGGGTTGGGCTACACCTTC. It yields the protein CASSLEGLGYTF.

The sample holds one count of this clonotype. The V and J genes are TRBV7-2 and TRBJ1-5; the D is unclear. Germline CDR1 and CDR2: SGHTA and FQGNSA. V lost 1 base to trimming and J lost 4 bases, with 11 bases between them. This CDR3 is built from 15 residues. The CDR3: CASSLERTGNQPQHF. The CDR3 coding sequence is TGTGCCAGCAGCTTAGAGCGGACGGGGAATCAGCCCCAGCATTTT.

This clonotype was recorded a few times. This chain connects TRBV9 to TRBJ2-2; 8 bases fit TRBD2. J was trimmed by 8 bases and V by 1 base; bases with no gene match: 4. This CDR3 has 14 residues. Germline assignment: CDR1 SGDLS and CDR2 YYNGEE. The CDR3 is CASSVQREKGELFF. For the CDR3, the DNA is TGTGCCAGCAGCGTACAGCGGGAGAAAGGGGAGCTGTTTTTT.

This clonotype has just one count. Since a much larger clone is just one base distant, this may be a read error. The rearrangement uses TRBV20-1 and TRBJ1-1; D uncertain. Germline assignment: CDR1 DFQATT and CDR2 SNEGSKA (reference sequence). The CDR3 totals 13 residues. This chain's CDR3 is CNARDLGDTEAFF. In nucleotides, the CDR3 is TGCAATGCTAGAGATCTCGGGGACACTGAAGCTTTCTTT.

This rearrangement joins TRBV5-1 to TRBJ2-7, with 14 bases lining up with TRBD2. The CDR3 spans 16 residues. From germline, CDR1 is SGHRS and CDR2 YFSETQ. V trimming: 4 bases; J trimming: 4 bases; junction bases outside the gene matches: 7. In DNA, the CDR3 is TGCGCCAGCAGCCCCCGGGGGACTAGCGGGGGTTACGAGCAGTACTTC. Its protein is CASSPRGTSGGYEQYF.

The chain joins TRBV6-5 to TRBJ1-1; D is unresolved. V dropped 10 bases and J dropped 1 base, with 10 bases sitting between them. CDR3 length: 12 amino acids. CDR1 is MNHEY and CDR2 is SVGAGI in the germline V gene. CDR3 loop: CATEAGNTEAFF. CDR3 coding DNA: TGTGCCACCGAGGCGGGGAACACTGAAGCTTTCTTT.

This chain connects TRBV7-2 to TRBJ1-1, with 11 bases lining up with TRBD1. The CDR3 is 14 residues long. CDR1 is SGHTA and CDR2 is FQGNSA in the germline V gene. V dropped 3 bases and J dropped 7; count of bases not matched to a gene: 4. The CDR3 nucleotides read TGTGCCAGCAGCTTCTGGACAGGGGGCATTGAAGCTTTCTTT. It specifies CASSFWTGGIEAFF.

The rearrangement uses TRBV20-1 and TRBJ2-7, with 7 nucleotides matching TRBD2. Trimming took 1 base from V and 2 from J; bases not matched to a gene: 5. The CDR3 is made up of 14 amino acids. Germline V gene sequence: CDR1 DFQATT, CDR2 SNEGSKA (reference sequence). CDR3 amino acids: CSARGYGTTYEQYF. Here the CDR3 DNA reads TGCAGTGCTAGAGGTTACGGGACTACCTACGAGCAGTACTTC.

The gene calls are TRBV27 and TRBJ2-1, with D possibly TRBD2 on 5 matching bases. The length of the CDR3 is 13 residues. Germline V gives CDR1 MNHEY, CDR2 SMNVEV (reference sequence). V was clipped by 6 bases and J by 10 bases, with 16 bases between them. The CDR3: CASSQSGSYEQFF. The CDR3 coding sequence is TGTGCCAGCAGCCAATCGGGGTCCTACGAGCAGTTCTTC.

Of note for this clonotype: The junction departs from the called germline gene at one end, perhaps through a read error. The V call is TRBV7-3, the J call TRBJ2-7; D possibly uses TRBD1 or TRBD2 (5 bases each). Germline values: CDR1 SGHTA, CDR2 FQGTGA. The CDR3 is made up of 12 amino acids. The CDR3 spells CASSSGTAVQYF. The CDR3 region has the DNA TGCGCCAGCAGCTCCGGGACGGCGGTGCAGTACTTC.

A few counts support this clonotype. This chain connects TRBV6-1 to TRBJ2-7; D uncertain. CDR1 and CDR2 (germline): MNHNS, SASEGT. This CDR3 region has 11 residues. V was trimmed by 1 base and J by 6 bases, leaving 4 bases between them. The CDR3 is CASSEGIEQYF. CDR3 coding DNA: TGTGCCAGCAGTGAAGGTATCGAGCAGTACTTC.

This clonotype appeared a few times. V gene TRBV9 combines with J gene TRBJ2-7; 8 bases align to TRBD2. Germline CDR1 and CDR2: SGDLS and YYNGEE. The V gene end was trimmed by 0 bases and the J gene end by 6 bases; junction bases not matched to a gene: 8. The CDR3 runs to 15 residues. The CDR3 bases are TGTGCCAGCAGCGTAGAAAGCGGGAGAGGAGTCGAGCAGTACTTC. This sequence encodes CASSVESGRGVEQYF.

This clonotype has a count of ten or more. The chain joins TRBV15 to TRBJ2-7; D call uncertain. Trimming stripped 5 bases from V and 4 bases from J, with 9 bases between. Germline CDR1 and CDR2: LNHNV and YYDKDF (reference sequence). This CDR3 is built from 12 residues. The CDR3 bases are TGTGCCACCAGCGGCGAAGGATACGAGCAGTACTTC. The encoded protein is CATSGEGYEQYF.

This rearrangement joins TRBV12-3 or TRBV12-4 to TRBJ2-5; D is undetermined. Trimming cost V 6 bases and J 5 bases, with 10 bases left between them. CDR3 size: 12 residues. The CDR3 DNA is TGTGCCAGCAGCGACACAAGCGAGACCCAGTACTTC. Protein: CASSDTSETQYF.

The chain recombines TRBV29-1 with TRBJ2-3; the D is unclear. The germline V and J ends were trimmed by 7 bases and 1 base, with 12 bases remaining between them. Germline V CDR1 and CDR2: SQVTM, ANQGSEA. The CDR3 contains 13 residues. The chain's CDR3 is CSADSTGTDTQYF. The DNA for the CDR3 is TGCAGCGCTGACTCTACAGGCACAGATACGCAGTATTTT.

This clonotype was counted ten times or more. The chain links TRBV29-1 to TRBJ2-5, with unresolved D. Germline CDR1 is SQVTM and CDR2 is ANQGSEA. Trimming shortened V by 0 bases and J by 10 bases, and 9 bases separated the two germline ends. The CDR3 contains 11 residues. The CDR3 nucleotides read TGCAGCGTTGAAGATCCCGGCATCCAGTACTTC. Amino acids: CSVEDPGIQYF.

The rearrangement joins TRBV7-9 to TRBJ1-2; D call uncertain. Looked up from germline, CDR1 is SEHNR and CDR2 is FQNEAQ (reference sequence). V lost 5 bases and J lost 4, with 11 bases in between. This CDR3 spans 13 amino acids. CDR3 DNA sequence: TGTGCCAGCAGCCTCAATGTCCCCTATGGCTACACCTTC. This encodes CASSLNVPYGYTF.

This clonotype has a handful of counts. CDR3 loop: CASNPDRVNNSPLHF. In DNA form, the CDR3 reads TGTGCCAGTAACCCGGACAGGGTGAATAATTCACCCCTCCACTTT. The gene calls are TRBV19 and TRBJ1-6; 8 bases map to TRBD1. The V and J ends lost 7 bases and 5 bases, in that order; junction bases with no gene match: 7. Per the germline V gene, CDR1 is LNHDA and CDR2 is SQIVND (reference sequence). CDR3 length: 15 amino acids. Filled out from reference TRBV19 and TRBJ1-6, the complete variable domain reads DGGITQSPKYLFRKEGQNVTLSCEQNLNHDAMYWYRQDPGQGLRLIYYSQIVNDFQKGDIAEGYSVSREKKESFPLTVTSAQKNPTAFYLCASNPDRVNNSPLHFGNGTRLTVT.

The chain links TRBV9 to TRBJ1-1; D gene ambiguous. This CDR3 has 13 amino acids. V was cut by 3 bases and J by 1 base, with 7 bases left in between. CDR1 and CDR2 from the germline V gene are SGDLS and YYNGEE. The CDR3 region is CASSAFWNTEAFF. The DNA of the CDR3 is TGTGCCAGCAGCGCTTTCTGGAACACTGAAGCTTTCTTT.

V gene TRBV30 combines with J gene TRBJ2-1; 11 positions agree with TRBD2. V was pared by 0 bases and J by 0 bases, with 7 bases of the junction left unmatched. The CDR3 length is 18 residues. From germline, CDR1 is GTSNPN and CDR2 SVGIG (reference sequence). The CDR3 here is CAWSVESSGRSSYNEQFF. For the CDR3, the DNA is TGTGCCTGGAGTGTCGAGTCTAGCGGGAGGAGCTCCTACAATGAGCAGTTCTTC.

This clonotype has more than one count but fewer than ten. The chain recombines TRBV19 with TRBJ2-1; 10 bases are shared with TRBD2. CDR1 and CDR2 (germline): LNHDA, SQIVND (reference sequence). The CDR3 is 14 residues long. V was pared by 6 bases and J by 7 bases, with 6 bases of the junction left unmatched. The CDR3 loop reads CASRQGLALNEQFF. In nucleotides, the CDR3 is TGTGCCAGTAGGCAGGGACTAGCGCTTAATGAGCAGTTCTTC.

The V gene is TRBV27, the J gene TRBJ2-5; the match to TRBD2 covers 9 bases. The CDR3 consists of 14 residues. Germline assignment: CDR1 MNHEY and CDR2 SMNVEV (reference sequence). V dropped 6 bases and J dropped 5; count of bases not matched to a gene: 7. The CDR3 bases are TGTGCCAGCAGCTGGGGACTAGCTTTGGAGACCCAGTACTTC. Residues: CASSWGLALETQYF.

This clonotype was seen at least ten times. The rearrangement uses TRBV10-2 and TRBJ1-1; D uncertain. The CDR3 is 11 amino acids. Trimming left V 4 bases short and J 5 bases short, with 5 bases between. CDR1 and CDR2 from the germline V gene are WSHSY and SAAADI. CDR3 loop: CASSAFTEAFF. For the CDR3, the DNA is TGCGCCAGCAGTGCATTTACTGAAGCTTTCTTT.

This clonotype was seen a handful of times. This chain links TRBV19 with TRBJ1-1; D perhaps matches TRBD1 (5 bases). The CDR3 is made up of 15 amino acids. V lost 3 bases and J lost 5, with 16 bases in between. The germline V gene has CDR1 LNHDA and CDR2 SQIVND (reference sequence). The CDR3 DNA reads TGTGCCAGTAGTATTCCTCATTCAGGGAATACTGAAGCTTTCTTT. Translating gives CASSIPHSGNTEAFF.

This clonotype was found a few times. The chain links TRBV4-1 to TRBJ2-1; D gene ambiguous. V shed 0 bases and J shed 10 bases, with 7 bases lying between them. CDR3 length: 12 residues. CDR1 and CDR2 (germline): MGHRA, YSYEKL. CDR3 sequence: CASSQEVGEQFF. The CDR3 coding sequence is TGCGCCAGCAGCCAAGAGGTGGGAGAGCAGTTCTTC.

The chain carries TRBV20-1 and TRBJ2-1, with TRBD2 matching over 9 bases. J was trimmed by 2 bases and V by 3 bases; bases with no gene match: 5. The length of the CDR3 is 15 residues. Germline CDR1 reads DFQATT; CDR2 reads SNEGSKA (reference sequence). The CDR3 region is CSARELAGTYNEQFF. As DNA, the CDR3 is TGCAGTGCTAGGGAGCTAGCGGGGACCTACAATGAGCAGTTCTTC.

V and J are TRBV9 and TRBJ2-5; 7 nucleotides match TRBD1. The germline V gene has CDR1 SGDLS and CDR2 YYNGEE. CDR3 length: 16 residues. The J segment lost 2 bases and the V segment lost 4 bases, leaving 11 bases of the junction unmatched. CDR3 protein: CASSKRQGIGQETQYF. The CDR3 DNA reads TGTGCCAGCAGCAAAAGACAGGGAATTGGGCAAGAGACCCAGTACTTC.